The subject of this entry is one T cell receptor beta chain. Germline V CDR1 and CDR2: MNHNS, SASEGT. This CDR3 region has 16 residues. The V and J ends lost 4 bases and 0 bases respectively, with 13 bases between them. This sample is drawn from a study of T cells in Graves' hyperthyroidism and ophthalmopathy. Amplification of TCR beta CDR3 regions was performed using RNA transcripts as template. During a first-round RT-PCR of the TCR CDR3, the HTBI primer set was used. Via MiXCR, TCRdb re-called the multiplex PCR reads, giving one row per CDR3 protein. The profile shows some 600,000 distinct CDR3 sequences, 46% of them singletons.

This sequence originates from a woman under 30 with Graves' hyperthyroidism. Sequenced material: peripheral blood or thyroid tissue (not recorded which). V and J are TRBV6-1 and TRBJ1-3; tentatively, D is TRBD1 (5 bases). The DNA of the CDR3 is TGTGCCAGCAGTGGAACCGGGACGGTCTCTGGAAACACCATATATTTT. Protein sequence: CASSGTGTVSGNTIYF.